These 29 T cell receptor beta chains were all obtained from the same sample, sequenced in a study of sequential checkpoint blockade in melanoma. Assay: immunoSEQ multiplex PCR; the TCRdb copy retains only in-frame clones and omits some. The profile shows 6,000 or so clones, approximately 50% of them singletons. The sample's treatment: randomized to nivolumab then ipilimumab (arm A) or the reverse (arm B). This specimen consisted of CD8+ T cells sorted from blood (inferred from file names), obtained from a patient given nivolumab and ipilimumab in sequence. The receptors derive from a human donor with melanoma.

The chain has TRBV7-6 and TRBJ2-3, with TRBD2 identical over 9 bases. Germline V gene sequence: CDR1 SGHVS, CDR2 FNYEAQ. This CDR3 is 15 amino acids long. Germline trimming cut 5 bases from V and 1 base from J; bases unmatched to any gene: 4. The CDR3 loop is CASSALAGGTDTQYF. CDR3 nucleotide sequence: TGTGCCAGCAGCGCTTTAGCGGGGGGCACAGATACGCAGTATTTT.

By share, this clone counts as large (0.1 to 1%). The CDR3 is CASSKARRNHQPQHF. The CDR3 DNA is TGTGCCAGCAGCAAAGCGCGGCGGAATCATCAGCCCCAGCATTTT. This sequence joins TRBV21-1 and TRBJ1-5. TRBV21-1 is classified as a pseudogene. The CDR3 contains 15 residues.

V and J are TRBV5-1 and TRBJ2-7, with D perhaps TRBD2 (5 bases). Germline V gene sequence: CDR1 SGHRS, CDR2 YFSETQ. Trimming took off 0 bases at V and 0 bases at J, with 16 bases between the two ends. The CDR3 length is 17 residues. The CDR3 DNA reads TGCGCCAGCAGCTTGGTCTATGGGTTTGGGAGCTCCTACGAGCAGTACTTC. It translates to CASSLVYGFGSSYEQYF.

The chain employs TRBV10-2 and TRBJ1-1; D perhaps matches TRBD1 (6 bases). Trimming shortened V by 0 bases and J by 12 bases, and 23 bases separated the two germline ends. The CDR3 runs to 16 residues. Germline V gene sequence: CDR1 WSHSY, CDR2 SAAADI. The CDR3 spells CASSESLGSLDRNTFF. The CDR3 DNA follows: TGCGCCAGCAGTGAGTCGTTGGGCTCTCTGGACAGAAACACTTTCTTT.

V and J are TRBV2 and TRBJ1-2; D unresolved. Germline V gene lookup returns CDR1 SNHLY and CDR2 FYNNEI. The CDR3 consists of 13 residues. V gave up 6 bases and J gave up 3 bases, with 11 bases separating them. The DNA of the CDR3 is TGTGCCAGCAGCGTCCAGCGACACTATGGCTACACCTTC. Translation: CASSVQRHYGYTF.

This chain links TRBV5-6 with TRBJ2-3, with D unclear. Germline CDR1 reads SGHDT; CDR2 reads YYEEEE. The V end was cut by 0 bases, the J end by 1 base, with 3 bases between. The CDR3 length is 13 residues. CDR3 region: CASSLGGTDTQYF. As DNA, the CDR3 is TGTGCCAGCAGCTTGGGCGGCACAGATACGCAGTATTTT.

This chain joins TRBV7-9 and TRBJ2-1; D not certain. The germline CDR1 and CDR2 sequences are SEHNR and FQNEAQ (reference sequence). Deletions cut 1 base from V and 1 base from J, with 8 bases between. CDR3 length equals 15 residues. CDR3 in amino acids: CASSLGIGSYNEQFF. As DNA, the CDR3 is TGTGCCAGCAGCTTAGGTATCGGTTCCTACAATGAGCAGTTCTTC.

This clone was counted once. The rearrangement joins TRBV7-8 to TRBJ2-1, with 8 positions matching TRBD2. V gave up 0 bases and J gave up 4 bases; unmatched junction bases: 5. This CDR3 comprises 16 residues. Germline V gene lookup returns CDR1 SGHVS and CDR2 FQNEAQ. In DNA, the CDR3 is TGTGCCAGCAGCTTAGCGGGCGGGGGGAGGTACAATGAGCAGTTCTTC. Translating it yields CASSLAGGGRYNEQFF.

This chain joins TRBV5-6 and TRBJ2-2; maybe TRBD2 (6 bases). Germline loops: CDR1 SGHDT, CDR2 YYEEEE. V was clipped by 1 base and J by 6 bases, with 19 bases between them. CDR3 length equals 17 residues. CDR3 in amino acids: CASSLIGGGGQPGELFF. The CDR3, as DNA: TGTGCCAGCAGCTTGATCGGGGGTGGAGGTCAACCCGGGGAGCTGTTTTTT.

The chain couples TRBV7-9 to TRBJ2-2; TRBD1 agrees at 7 bases. This CDR3 spans 16 amino acids. V lost 5 bases, J lost 3 bases, and 9 bases stayed unmatched. Germline values: CDR1 SEHNR, CDR2 FQNEAQ (reference sequence). The CDR3 is CASSARQGVDTGELFF. The CDR3 DNA sequence: TGTGCCAGCAGCGCCCGACAGGGTGTGGACACCGGGGAGCTGTTTTTT.

The chain recombines TRBV4-2 with TRBJ1-4; D not certain. Per the germline V gene, CDR1 is LGHNA and CDR2 is YNFKEQ. The CDR3 spans 12 residues. With 2 bases removed from V and 7 bases from J, the gap between germline ends came to 5 bases. CDR3 loop: CASSQLAEKLFF. The CDR3 bases are TGTGCCAGCAGCCAATTGGCTGAAAAACTGTTTTTT.

The table lists this clone with a few counts. The rearrangement links TRBV4-1 to TRBJ2-7, with 9 bases fitting TRBD2. The CDR3 consists of 16 residues. CDR1 MGHRA and CDR2 YSYEKL come from the germline V gene. The trim removed 0 bases at V and 0 bases at J, leaving 3 bases unmatched. CDR3 nucleotides: TGCGCCAGCAGCCAAGATCTTAGCGGGAGCTCCTACGAGCAGTACTTC. It encodes CASSQDLSGSSYEQYF.

V gene TRBV9 combines with J gene TRBJ2-3; a possible D gene is TRBD2 (6 bases). The CDR3 is 15 residues long. Germline lookup yields CDR1 SGDLS and CDR2 YYNGEE. Trimming shortened V by 2 bases and J by 6 bases, and 16 bases separated the two germline ends. CDR3 sequence: CASSVNTRGEDTQYF. The DNA of the CDR3 is TGTGCCAGCAGCGTTAATACCCGCGGGGAGGATACGCAGTATTTT.

This clone showed up just a few times. The V and J genes are TRBV14 and TRBJ2-1, with D perhaps matching TRBD2 (5 bases). The CDR3 contains 15 residues. CDR1 SGHDN and CDR2 FVKESK come from the germline V gene. The V and J ends lost 4 bases and 1 base respectively, with 11 bases between them. The CDR3 protein is CASSRQERSYNEQFF. The CDR3 DNA follows: TGTGCCAGCAGCCGCCAAGAGCGGTCCTACAATGAGCAGTTCTTC.

J is TRBJ2-2 and V is TRBV6-5; 10 bases fit TRBD1. Germline loops: CDR1 MNHEY, CDR2 SVGAGI. Unmatched junction bases numbered 4, after V lost 4 bases and J lost 5 bases. The CDR3 extends over 15 amino acids. The CDR3 coding sequence is TGTGCCAGCAGTTCCGGGACAGGGGATACCGGGGAGCTGTTTTTT. This codes for CASSSGTGDTGELFF.

The genes are TRBV4-1 and TRBJ2-7; a possible D gene is TRBD2 (6 bases). From germline, CDR1 is MGHRA and CDR2 YSYEKL. The ends were cut back, 3 bases at V and 2 bases at J, with 14 bases in the middle. The CDR3 consists of 15 residues. The CDR3 reads CASSHEPSEAYEQYF. CDR3 nucleotides: TGCGCCAGCAGCCACGAACCTAGCGAAGCCTACGAGCAGTACTTC.

V and J are TRBV2 and TRBJ2-1; 8 nucleotides align to TRBD2. CDR3 length: 13 amino acids. The V and J ends lost 10 bases and 2 bases, in that order; junction bases with no gene match: 4. Germline-derived CDR1 and CDR2 are SNHLY and FYNNEI. This CDR3 is CATGGGTYNEQFF. In DNA form, the CDR3 reads TGTGCCACCGGGGGGGGGACCTACAATGAGCAGTTCTTC.

The chain employs TRBV4-1 and TRBJ1-1; D gene uncertain. Trimming cost V 0 bases and J 5 bases, with 13 bases left between them. CDR3 length equals 15 residues. Germline V lookup: CDR1 MGHRA, CDR2 YSYEKL. In nucleotides, the CDR3 is TGCGCCAGCAGCCAAGAGGGAGTTGGGTGGACTGAAGCTTTCTTT. Amino acids: CASSQEGVGWTEAFF.

This rearrangement joins TRBV4-1 to TRBJ2-7, with no clear D. Germline-derived CDR1 and CDR2 are MGHRA and YSYEKL. CDR3 length: 15 amino acids. Deletions cut 1 base from V and 3 bases from J, with 13 bases between. The DNA for the CDR3 is TGCGCCAGCAGCCAAGGCGCCCCTCCCCTCTACGAGCAGTACTTC. Residues: CASSQGAPPLYEQYF.

A note on this clone: At one boundary the junction diverges from the germline segment, which might be a read error. The chain links TRBV4-1 to TRBJ2-7; D remains ambiguous. The CDR3 loop spans 13 amino acids. CDR1 and CDR2 from the germline V gene are MGHRA and YSYEKL. DNA of the CDR3: TGTGCCAGCAGCCAAATCGGAGAGTACGAGCAGTACTTC. As protein: CASSQIGEYEQYF.

The chain is built from TRBV2 and TRBJ2-1; D call uncertain. The CDR3 totals 12 residues. The V gene lost 6 bases and the J gene lost 10 bases, with 13 bases spanning the gap. Germline V gene sequence: CDR1 SNHLY, CDR2 FYNNEI. CDR3 in amino acids: CASRTHYGEQFF. The CDR3 DNA sequence: TGTGCCAGCAGGACCCACTATGGCGAGCAGTTCTTC. Using reference TRBV2 and TRBJ2-1 for the parts outside the CDR3, the full variable domain is EPEVTQTPSHQVTQMGQEVILRCVPISNHLYFYWYRQILGQKVEFLVSFYNNEISEKSEIFDDQFSVERPDGSNFTLKIRSTKLEDSAMYFCASRTHYGEQFFGPGTRLTVL.

The V and J genes are TRBV5-4 and TRBJ2-7; weak D call: TRBD1 (5 bases). This CDR3 region has 12 residues. Germline-derived CDR1 and CDR2 are SGHNT and YYREEE (reference sequence). V lost 4 bases, J lost 6 bases, and 11 bases lay in between. CDR3 amino acids: CASSLIGAEQYF. The DNA of the CDR3 is TGTGCCAGCAGCCTTATTGGGGCCGAGCAGTACTTC. Full variable domain (missing parts from reference TRBV5-4 and TRBJ2-7): ETGVTQSPTHLIKTRGQQVTLRCSSQSGHNTVSWYQQALGQGPQFIFQYYREEENGRGNFPPRFSGLQFPNYSSELNVNALELDDSALYLCASSLIGAEQYFGPGTRLTVT.

This clone was observed a few times. The rearrangement links TRBV2 to TRBJ2-1, with 8 bases identical to TRBD1. The CDR3 has 14 residues. Germline V CDR1 and CDR2: SNHLY, FYNNEI. V was clipped by 6 bases and J by 7 bases; unmatched bases: 8. The chain's CDR3 is CASRVPGGKNEQFF. In nucleotides, the CDR3 is TGTGCCAGCAGGGTCCCAGGGGGCAAGAATGAGCAGTTCTTC. Based on the CDR3 plus reference TRBV2 and TRBJ2-1, the full variable domain is EPEVTQTPSHQVTQMGQEVILRCVPISNHLYFYWYRQILGQKVEFLVSFYNNEISEKSEIFDDQFSVERPDGSNFTLKIRSTKLEDSAMYFCASRVPGGKNEQFFGPGTRLTVL.

V is TRBV6-4 and J is TRBJ2-7; TRBD2 matches 10 bases. With V trimmed by 6 bases and J by 5 bases, 13 bases remained unmatched. The V gene's germline CDR1 is MRHNA and CDR2 SNTAGT. The CDR3 length is 16 residues. The CDR3 DNA follows: TGTGCCAGCAGCCAACAGCGGGAGGGCCCGAAGAACGAGCAGTACTTC. This translates into CASSQQREGPKNEQYF.

The gene calls are TRBV2 and TRBJ2-5; a weak D match, TRBD2 (6 bases). The CDR3 is made up of 14 amino acids. Germline values: CDR1 SNHLY, CDR2 FYNNEI. The V end was cut by 3 bases, the J end by 1 base, with 9 bases between. CDR3 loop: CASSEGLRQETQYF. The CDR3 nucleotides are TGTGCCAGCAGTGAGGGACTCCGCCAAGAGACCCAGTACTTC.

The chain couples TRBV7-8 to TRBJ2-1; possible D gene TRBD1, 5 bases. Germline V gene sequence: CDR1 SGHVS, CDR2 FQNEAQ. The CDR3 runs 15 residues. The V end was cut by 5 bases, the J end by 6 bases, with 17 bases between. The chain's CDR3 is CASSRRALMLNEQFF. CDR3 DNA sequence: TGTGCCAGCAGCCGCAGGGCCCTGATGCTCAATGAGCAGTTCTTC. The full variable domain, completed using reference TRBV7-8 and TRBJ2-1, is GAGVSQSPRYKVAKRGQDVALRCDPISGHVSLFWYQQALGQGPEFLTYFQNEAQLDKSGLPSDRFFAERPEGSVSTLKIQRTQQEDSAVYLCASSRRALMLNEQFFGPGTRLTVL.

This clone was counted only a few times. The CDR3 DNA reads TGTGCCAGCAGAGTAGGACAGGTGCTTAATGAAAAACTGTTTTTT. Its protein is CASRVGQVLNEKLFF. The rearrangement uses TRBV27 and TRBJ1-4; 7 nucleotides match TRBD1. Germline CDR1 is MNHEY and CDR2 is SMNVEV (reference sequence). The CDR3 contains 15 residues. V lost 6 bases to trimming and J lost 4 bases; unmatched junction nucleotides: 8.

V usage is TRBV7-3 and J usage is TRBJ2-1, with 9 nucleotides matching TRBD2. This CDR3 region has 16 residues. V dropped 5 bases and J dropped 7; count of bases not matched to a gene: 12. Germline values: CDR1 SGHTA, CDR2 FQGTGA. CDR3 nucleotides: TGTGCCAGCAGCCTTTCCCCGGGACTAGCTCTTAATGAGCAGTTCTTC. Translating gives CASSLSPGLALNEQFF.

This clone was counted only a few times. The J gene is TRBJ2-3, the V gene TRBV2, with D perhaps matching TRBD2 (5 bases). This CDR3 has 12 amino acids. Germline V lookup: CDR1 SNHLY, CDR2 FYNNEI. Trimming shortened V by 7 bases and J by 6 bases, and 11 bases separated the two germline ends. DNA for the CDR3: TGTGCCAGCAATCCGGGATCCGATACGCAGTATTTT. It is translated as CASNPGSDTQYF. The full variable domain, in which reference TRBV2 and TRBJ2-3 provide the parts outside the CDR3, is EPEVTQTPSHQVTQMGQEVILRCVPISNHLYFYWYRQILGQKVEFLVSFYNNEISEKSEIFDDQFSVERPDGSNFTLKIRSTKLEDSAMYFCASNPGSDTQYFGPGTRLTVL.